The entry below describes one TCR beta chain. This specimen comes from a study of T cell changes during pregnancy in multiple sclerosis. CDR1 SGHDN and CDR2 FVKESK come from the germline V gene. CDR3 length: 13 amino acids. V was shortened by 5 bases and J by 7 bases, with 12 bases between the two germline ends. The assay was immunoSEQ multiplex PCR, and TCRdb's table has in-frame clones only and misses some. The data contain 100,000 or so clones, over 85% of them singletons. The clonotype comes from a female donor with multiple sclerosis, enrolled in a pregnancy study. Source: peripheral blood, taken in the second trimester of pregnancy. The genes are TRBV14 and TRBJ1-5, with D possibly being TRBD1 (5 bases). The DNA for the CDR3 is TGTGCCAGCAGCGGAGGGGTAGGGCAGCCCCAGCATTTT. It codes for CASSGGVGQPQHF.